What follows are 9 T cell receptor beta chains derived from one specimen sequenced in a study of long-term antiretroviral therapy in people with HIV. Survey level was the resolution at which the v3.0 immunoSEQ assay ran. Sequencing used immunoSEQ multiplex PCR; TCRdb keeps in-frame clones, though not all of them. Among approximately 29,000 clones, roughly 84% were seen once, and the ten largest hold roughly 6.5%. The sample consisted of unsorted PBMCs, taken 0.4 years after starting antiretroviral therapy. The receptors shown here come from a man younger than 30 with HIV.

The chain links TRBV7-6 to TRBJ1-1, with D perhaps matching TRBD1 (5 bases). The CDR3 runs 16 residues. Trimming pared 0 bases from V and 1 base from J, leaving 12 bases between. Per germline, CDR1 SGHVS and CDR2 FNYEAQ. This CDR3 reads CASSLAPGRQNTEAFF. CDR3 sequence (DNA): TGTGCCAGCAGCTTAGCGCCAGGGAGACAGAACACTGAAGCTTTCTTT.

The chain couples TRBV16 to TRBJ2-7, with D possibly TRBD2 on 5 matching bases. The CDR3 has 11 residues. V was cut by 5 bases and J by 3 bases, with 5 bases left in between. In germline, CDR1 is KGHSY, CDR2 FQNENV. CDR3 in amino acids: CASSGLYEQYF. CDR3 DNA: TGTGCCAGCAGCGGACTCTACGAGCAGTACTTC.

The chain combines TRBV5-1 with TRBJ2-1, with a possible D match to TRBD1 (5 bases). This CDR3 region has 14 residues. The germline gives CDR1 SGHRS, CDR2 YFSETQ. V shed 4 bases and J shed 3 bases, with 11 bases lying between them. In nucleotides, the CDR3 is TGCGCCAGCAGCGCCGCAGGGAACTACAATGAGCAGTTCTTC. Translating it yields CASSAAGNYNEQFF.

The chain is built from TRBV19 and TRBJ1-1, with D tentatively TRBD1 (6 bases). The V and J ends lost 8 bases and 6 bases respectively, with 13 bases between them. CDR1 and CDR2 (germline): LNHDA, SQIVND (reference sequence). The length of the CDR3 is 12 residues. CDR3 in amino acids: CASGQITAEAFF. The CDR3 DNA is TGTGCCAGTGGACAGATTACCGCTGAAGCTTTCTTT.

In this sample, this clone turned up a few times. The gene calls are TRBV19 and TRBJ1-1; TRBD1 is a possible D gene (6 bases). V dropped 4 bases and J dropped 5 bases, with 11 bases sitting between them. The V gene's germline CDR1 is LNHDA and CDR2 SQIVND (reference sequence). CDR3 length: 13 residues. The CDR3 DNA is TGTGCCAGTAGTAAAACAGGGAAAACTGAAGCTTTCTTT. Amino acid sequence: CASSKTGKTEAFF.

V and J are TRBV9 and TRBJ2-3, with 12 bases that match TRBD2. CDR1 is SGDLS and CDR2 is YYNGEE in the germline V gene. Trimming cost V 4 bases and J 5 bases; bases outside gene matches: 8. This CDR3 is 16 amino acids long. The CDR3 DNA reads TGTGCCAGCAGCCCCTGGCTAGCGGGAGGGGTAGATACGCAGTATTTT. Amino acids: CASSPWLAGGVDTQYF. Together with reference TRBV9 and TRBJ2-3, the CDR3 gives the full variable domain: DSGVTQTPKHLITATGQRVTLRCSPRSGDLSVYWYQQSLDQGLQFLIQYYNGEERAKGNILERFSAQQFPDLHSELNLSSLELGDSALYFCASSPWLAGGVDTQYFGPGTRLTVL.

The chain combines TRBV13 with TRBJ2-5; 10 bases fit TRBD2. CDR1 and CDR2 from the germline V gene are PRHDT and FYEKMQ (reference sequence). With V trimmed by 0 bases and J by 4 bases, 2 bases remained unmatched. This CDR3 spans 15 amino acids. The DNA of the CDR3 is TGTGCCAGCAGCTTAGGCCTAGCGGGAGCAGAGACCCAGTACTTC. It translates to CASSLGLAGAETQYF.

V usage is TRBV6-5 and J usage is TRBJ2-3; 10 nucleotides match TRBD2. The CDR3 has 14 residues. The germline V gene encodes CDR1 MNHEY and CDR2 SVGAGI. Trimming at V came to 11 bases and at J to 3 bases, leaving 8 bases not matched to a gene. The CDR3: CACSSGRETDTQYF. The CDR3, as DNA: TGTGCCTGCTCTAGCGGGAGAGAGACAGATACGCAGTATTTT.

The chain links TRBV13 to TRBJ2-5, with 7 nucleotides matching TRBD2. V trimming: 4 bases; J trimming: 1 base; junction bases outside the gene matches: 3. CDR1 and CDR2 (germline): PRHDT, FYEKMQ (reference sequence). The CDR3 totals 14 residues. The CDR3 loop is CASSSGTIQETQYF. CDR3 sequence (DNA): TGTGCCAGCAGCTCGGGGACTATCCAAGAGACCCAGTACTTC.